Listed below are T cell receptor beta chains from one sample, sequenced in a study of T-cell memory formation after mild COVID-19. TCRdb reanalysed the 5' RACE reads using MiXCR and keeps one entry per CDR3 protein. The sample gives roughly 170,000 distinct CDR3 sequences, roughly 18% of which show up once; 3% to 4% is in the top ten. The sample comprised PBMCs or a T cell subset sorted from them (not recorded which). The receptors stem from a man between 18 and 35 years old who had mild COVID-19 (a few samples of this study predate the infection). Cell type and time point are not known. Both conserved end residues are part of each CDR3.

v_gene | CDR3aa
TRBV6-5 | CASSRGWTGADTQYF
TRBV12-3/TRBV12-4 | CASSTTGGLSGYTF
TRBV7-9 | CASSLGQGTNYGYTF
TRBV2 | CASRLNGRTTEAFF
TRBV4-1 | CASSLDRGYEQYF
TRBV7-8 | CASSGPRARVNTEAFF
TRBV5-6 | CASSPAVGEQFF
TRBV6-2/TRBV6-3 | CASTRGQGVRMNTEAFF
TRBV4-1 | CASSPRSLGSTETQYF
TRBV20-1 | CSAQSSGVQTGELFF
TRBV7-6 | CASSSLEDRGTDTQYF
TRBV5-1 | CASSRTSGASYNEQFF
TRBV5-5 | CASSLRTSGTDTQYF
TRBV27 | CASRGWTGRIAPLHF
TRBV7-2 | CASSLAWSGARETQYF
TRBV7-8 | CASSLGRSYGYTF
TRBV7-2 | CASSFGDRSNQPQHF
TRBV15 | CATSRNRGVDTEAFF
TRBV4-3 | CASSQDYAGKNIQYF
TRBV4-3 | CASSQELRARDTEAFF
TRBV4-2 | CASSRASNQPQHF
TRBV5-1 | CASSWTSGGLQETQYF
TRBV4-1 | CASSLLGPEFNEKLFF
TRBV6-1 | CASGVADEQYF
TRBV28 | CASSTPWHKLFF
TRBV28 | CASSSLMGLTNYGYTF